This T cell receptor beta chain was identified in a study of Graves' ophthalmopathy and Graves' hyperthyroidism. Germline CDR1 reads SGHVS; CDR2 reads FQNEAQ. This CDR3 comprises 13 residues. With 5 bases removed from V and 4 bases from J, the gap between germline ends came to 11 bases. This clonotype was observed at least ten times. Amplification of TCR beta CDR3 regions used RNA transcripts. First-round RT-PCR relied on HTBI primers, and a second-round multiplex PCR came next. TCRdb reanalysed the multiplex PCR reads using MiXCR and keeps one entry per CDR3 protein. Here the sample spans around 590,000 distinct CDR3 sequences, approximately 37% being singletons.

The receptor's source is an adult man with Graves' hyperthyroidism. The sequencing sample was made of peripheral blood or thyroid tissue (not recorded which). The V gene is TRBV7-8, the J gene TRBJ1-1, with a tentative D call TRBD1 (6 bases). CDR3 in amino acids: CASSAGQTTEAFF. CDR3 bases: TGTGCCAGCAGCGCCGGACAGACCACTGAAGCTTTCTTT.